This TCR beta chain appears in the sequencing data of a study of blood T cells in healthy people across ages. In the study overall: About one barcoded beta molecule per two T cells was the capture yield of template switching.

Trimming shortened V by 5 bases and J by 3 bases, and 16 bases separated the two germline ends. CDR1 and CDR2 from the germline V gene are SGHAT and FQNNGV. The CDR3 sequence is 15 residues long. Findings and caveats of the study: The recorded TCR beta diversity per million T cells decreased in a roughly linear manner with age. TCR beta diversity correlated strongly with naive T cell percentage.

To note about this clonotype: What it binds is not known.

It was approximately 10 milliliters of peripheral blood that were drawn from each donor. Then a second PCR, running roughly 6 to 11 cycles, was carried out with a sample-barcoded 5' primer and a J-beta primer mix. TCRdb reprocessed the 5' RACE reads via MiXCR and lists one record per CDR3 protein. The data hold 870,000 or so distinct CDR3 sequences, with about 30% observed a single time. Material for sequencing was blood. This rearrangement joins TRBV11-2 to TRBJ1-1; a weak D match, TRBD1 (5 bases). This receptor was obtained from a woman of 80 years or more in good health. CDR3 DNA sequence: TGTGCCAGCAGCCCTCCGGGACGGTCTTACACTGAAGCTTTCTTT. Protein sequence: CASSPPGRSYTEAFF.